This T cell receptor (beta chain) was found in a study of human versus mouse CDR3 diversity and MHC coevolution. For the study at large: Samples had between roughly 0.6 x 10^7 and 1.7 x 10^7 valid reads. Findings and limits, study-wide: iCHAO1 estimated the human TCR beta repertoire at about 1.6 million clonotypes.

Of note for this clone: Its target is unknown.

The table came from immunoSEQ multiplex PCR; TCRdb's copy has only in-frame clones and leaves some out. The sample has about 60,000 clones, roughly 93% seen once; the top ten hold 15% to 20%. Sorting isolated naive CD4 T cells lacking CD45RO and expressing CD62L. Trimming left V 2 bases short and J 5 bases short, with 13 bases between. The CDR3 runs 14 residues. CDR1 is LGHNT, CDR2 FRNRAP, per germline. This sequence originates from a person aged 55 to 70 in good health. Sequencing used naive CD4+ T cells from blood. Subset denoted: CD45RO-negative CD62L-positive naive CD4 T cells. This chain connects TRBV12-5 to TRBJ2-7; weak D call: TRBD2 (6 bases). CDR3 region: CASGLSEGRNEQYF. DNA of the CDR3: TGTGCTAGTGGTTTGTCGGAGGGACGGAACGAGCAGTACTTC.